These 7 T cell receptor beta chains originate from one sample sequenced in a study of immune characterization of retroperitoneal liposarcoma. TCRdb itself ran the PCR reads through MiXCR, one entry per CDR3 protein. This sample has 10,000 to 15,000 distinct CDR3 sequences, with roughly 47% found just once. The specimen was tumor tissue. These receptors were taken from a female donor with retroperitoneal liposarcoma.

This clonotype was seen more than once but under ten times. CDR3 coding DNA: TGTGCCAGCAGCGACCCGACAGGGCCCACTGAAGCTTTCTTT. Translating it yields CASSDPTGPTEAFF. The rearrangement joins TRBV7-2 to TRBJ1-1; 7 bases line up with TRBD1. This CDR3 has 14 residues. The V segment lost 5 bases and the J segment 4 bases; nucleotides outside the gene matches: 7. Germline lookup yields CDR1 SGHTA and CDR2 FQGNSA.

This clonotype came up a few times. The chain joins TRBV12-3 or TRBV12-4 to TRBJ2-3, with 9 bases fitting TRBD2. Unmatched junction bases numbered 14, after V lost 3 bases and J lost 1 base. This CDR3 region has 19 residues. The DNA for the CDR3 is TGTGCCAGCAGTTTTGGACTAGCGATATTTAAACCTGGCACAGATACGCAGTATTTT. Translated: CASSFGLAIFKPGTDTQYF.

The V call is TRBV6-1, the J call TRBJ2-1, with D tentatively TRBD2 (6 bases). This CDR3 contains 15 residues. Between the trimmed V and J ends, which lost 4 bases and 10 bases, there was a span of 20 bases. Germline lookup yields CDR1 MNHNS and CDR2 SASEGT. The CDR3 DNA reads TGTGCCAGCAGTGCCGCCAGGGCGGGGACCTACGAGCAGTTCTTC. Protein sequence: CASSAARAGTYEQFF.

By sample share, this clonotype is medium-sized. J is TRBJ2-3 and V is TRBV6-4; 8 bases align to TRBD2. V lost 3 bases and J lost 5; bases outside the gene matches: 4. CDR3 length: 14 amino acids. Germline V gene lookup returns CDR1 MRHNA and CDR2 SNTAGT. CDR3 in DNA: TGTGCCAGCAGTGAAGCGGGAGCGGGAGATACGCAGTATTTT. Protein product: CASSEAGAGDTQYF.

This clonotype occurred many times. The rearrangement links TRBV7-3 to TRBJ2-3, with 10 bases that match TRBD2. The CDR3 length is 17 residues. Germline CDR1 reads SGHTA; CDR2 reads FQGTGA. Trimming took 5 bases from V and 0 from J; bases not matched to a gene: 8. The DNA for the CDR3 is TGTGCCAGCAGCAAAGTAGCGGGGGGACCTAGCACAGATACGCAGTATTTT. The encoded protein is CASSKVAGGPSTDTQYF.

CDR3 residues: CASREGGQETQYF. The DNA for the CDR3 is TGCGCCAGCAGGGAAGGGGGGCAAGAGACCCAGTACTTC. The V gene is TRBV10-2, the J gene TRBJ2-5; the D gene could be TRBD1 or TRBD2 (6 bases each). The germline CDR1 and CDR2 sequences are WSHSY and SAAADI. CDR3 size: 13 residues. With 6 bases removed from V and 2 bases from J, the gap between germline ends came to 10 bases.

J is TRBJ2-1 and V is TRBV6-1, with 12 bases identical to TRBD1. The J call may be wrong; the DNA end is better matched by TRBJ2-7. CDR1 is MNHNS and CDR2 is SASEGT in the germline V gene. This CDR3 has 15 residues. CDR3 sequence reads: CASSLTGQGADEQYF. For the CDR3, the DNA is TGTGCCAGCAGCCTCACGGGACAGGGGGCCGACGAGCAGTACTTC.